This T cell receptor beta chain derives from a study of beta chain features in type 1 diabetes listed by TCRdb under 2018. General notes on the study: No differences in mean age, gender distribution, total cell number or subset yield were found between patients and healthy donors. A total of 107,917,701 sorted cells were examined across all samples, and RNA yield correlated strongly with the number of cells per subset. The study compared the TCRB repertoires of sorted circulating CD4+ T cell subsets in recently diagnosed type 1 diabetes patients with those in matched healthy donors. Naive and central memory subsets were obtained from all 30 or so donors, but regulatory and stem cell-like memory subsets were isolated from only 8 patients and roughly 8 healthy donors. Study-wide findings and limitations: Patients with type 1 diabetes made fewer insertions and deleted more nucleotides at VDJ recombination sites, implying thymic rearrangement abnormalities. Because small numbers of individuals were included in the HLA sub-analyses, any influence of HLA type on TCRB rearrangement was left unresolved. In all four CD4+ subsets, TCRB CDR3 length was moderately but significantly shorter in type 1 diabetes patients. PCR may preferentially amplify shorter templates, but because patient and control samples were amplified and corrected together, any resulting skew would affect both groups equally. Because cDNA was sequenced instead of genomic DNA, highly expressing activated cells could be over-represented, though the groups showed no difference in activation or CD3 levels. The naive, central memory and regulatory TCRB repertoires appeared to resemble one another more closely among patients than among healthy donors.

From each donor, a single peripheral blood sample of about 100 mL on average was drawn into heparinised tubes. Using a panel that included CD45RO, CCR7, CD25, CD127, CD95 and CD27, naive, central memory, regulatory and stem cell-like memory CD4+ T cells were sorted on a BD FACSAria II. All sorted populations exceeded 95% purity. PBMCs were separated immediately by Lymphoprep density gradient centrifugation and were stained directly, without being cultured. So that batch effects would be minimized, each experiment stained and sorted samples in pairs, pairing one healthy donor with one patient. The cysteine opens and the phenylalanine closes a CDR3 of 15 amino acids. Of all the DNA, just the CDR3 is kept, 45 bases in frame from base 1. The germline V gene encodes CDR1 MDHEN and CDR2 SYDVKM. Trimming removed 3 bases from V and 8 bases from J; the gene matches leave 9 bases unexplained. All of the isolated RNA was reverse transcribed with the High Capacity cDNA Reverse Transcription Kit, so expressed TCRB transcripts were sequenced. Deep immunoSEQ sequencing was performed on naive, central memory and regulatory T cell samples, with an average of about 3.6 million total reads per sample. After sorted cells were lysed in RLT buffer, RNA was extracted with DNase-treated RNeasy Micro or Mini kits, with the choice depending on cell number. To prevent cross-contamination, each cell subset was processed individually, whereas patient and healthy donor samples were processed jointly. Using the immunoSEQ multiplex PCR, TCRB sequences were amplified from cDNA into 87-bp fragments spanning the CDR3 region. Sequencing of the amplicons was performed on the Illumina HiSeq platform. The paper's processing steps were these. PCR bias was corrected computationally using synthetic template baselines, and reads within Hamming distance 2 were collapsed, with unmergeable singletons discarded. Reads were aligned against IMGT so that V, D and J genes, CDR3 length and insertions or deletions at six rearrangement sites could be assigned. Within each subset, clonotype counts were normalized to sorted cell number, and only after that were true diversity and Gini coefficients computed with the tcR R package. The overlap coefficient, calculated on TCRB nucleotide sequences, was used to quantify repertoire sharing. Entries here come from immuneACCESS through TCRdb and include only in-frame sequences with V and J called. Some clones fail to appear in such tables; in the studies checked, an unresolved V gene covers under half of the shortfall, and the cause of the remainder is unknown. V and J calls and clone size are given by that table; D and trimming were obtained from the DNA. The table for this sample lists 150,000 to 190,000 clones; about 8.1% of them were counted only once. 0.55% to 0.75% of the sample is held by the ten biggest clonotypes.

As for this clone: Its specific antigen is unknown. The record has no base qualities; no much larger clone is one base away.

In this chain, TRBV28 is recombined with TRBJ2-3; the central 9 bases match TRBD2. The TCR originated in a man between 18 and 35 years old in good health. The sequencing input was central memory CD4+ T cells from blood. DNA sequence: TGTGCCAGCAGTTTTCCGGGACTAGCTAGATTTACGCAGTATTTT. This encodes CASSFPGLARFTQYF.